The T cell receptor beta chain described here comes from a study of T cells in Graves' hyperthyroidism and ophthalmopathy. Study-wide results and limits: Ophthalmopathy and stable hyperthyroidism were told apart by a 13 V-J model. Blood samples included most of the expanded thyroid clonotypes exceeding 0.001.

Using RNA transcripts as the source, TCR beta CDR3 regions were amplified. Carried out on the TCR CDR3, a first-round RT-PCR used the HTBI primer set. Using its own MiXCR run on the multiplex PCR reads, TCRdb lists one record per CDR3 protein. The table lists roughly 500,000 distinct CDR3 sequences, 35% to 50% of them singletons. This CDR3 region has 16 residues. Trimming removed 4 bases from V and 5 bases from J; junction bases left unmatched: 12. Germline V lookup: CDR1 LGHNA, CDR2 YNFKEQ. Reasons for excluding patients were uncontrolled infection, other autoimmune disease, pregnancy or lactation. Diagnosis relied on clinical symptoms, serum thyroxine and TRAb, thyroid ultrasound and orbital computed tomography. Comment on this clonotype: Its specificity is unknown.

Sequenced material: peripheral blood or thyroid tissue (not recorded which). V and J are TRBV4-2 and TRBJ2-5, with TRBD1 identical over 8 bases. The receptor was isolated from an adult woman with Graves' disease, either hyperthyroidism or ophthalmopathy (not recorded which). The CDR3 region is CASSPTPAGGGETQYF. The CDR3, as DNA: TGTGCCAGCAGCCCCACCCCGGCAGGGGGCGGGGAGACCCAGTACTTC.